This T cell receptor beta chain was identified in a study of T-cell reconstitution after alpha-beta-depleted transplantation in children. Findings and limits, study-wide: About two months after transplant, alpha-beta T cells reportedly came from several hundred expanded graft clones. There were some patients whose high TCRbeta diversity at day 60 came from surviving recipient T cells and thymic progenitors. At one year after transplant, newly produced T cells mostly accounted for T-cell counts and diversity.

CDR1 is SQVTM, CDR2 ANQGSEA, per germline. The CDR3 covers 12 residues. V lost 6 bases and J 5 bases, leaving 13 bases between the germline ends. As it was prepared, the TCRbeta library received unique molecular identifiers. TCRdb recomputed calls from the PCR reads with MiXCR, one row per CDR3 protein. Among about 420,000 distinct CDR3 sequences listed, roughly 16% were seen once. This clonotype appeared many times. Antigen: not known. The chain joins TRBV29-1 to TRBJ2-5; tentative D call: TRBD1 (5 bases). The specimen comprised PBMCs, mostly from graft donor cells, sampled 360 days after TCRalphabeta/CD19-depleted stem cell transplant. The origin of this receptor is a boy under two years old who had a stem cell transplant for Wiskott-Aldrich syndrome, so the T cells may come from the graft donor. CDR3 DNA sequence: TGCAGCGTCGCCAGGGTAGGCGAGACCCAGTACTTC. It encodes CSVARVGETQYF.